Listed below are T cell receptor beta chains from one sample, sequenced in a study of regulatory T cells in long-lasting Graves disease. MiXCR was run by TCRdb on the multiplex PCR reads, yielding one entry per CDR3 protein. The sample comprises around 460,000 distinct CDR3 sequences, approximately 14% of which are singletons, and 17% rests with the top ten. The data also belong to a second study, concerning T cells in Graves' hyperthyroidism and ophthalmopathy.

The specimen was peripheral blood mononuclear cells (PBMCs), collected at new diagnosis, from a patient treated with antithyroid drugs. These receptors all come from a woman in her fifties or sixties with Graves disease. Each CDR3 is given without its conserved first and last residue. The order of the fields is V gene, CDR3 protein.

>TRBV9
ASSVLVTTDTQY
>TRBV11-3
ASSLEPGNTIY
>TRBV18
ASSPHGNAYEQY
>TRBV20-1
SASGLAGAGSYNEQF
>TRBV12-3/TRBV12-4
ASFASDEQY
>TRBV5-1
ASSSLPGTTFNEQF
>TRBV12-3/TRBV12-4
ASREQDSDGYT
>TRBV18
ASSNRGRDNEQF
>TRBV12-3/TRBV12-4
ASSGLAGETDTQY
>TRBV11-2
ASSFRQEFSPLH
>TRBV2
ASMPTGASTDTQY